This TCR beta chain was documented in a study of preoperative IRX-2 immunotherapy in early breast cancer. The protocol was immunoSEQ multiplex PCR, while the TCRdb copy is restricted to in-frame clones and leaves out a portion. This sample carries under 6,000 clones, 73% of them seen once, and the ten largest clones take roughly 15%. Indicated treatment: preoperative locoregional IRX-2 cytokine immunotherapy. Germline lookup yields CDR1 KGHSY and CDR2 FQNENV. V trimming: 6 bases; J trimming: 0 bases; junction bases outside the gene matches: 30. There are 24 residues in the CDR3. This receptor was taken from a human donor with breast cancer. The chain joins TRBV16 to TRBJ1-3, with 9 bases identical to TRBD1. Sequences were derived from tumor tissue, sampled before IRX-2 immunotherapy. The CDR3 DNA follows: TGTGCCAGCAGTTTTAATCTCCTGGATAACCGGGACAGGGTCTCTCGGAGCTCTGGAAACACCATATATTTT. Translating gives CASSFNLLDNRDRVSRSSGNTIYF.